This T cell receptor (beta chain) was obtained from a study of beta chain features in type 1 diabetes. Whole-study results and caveats: High-TCR-expressing cells could be over-represented by cDNA sequencing. More deletions and fewer insertions at VDJ junctions were seen in type 1 diabetes patients. In these data, an HLA type influence on TCRB rearrangement remained unresolved. For Type 1 diabetes patients, all four CD4+ subsets carried TCRB CDR3s that were moderately but significantly shorter.

Purity exceeded 98% in all sorted populations. For this clone: Its antigen is unidentified.

Expressed TCRB transcripts were sequenced because the entire RNA isolate underwent reverse transcription. TCRdb's copy holds only in-frame clones and misses some; the assay was immunoSEQ multiplex PCR. The data contain hundreds of thousands of clones, roughly an eighth of them singletons. The germline gives CDR1 MNHEY, CDR2 SMNVEV (reference sequence). CDR3 size: 14 residues. V was trimmed by 1 base and J by 1 base, leaving 7 bases between them. Material for sequencing was naive CD4+ T cells from blood. The sequence came from a man aged 18 to 35 with type 1 diabetes. The chain has TRBV27 and TRBJ2-5; D uncertain. CDR3 sequence: CASSLWGRQETQYF. The DNA of the CDR3 is TGTGCCAGCAGTTTATGGGGTCGCCAAGAGACCCAGTACTTC.